A selection of T cell receptor beta chains follows, all from one sample in a study of sequential checkpoint blockade in melanoma. Profiled with immunoSEQ multiplex PCR; TCRdb holds only in-frame clones, not every one. The sample lists about 22,000 clones, less than 75% occurring once. The sample was CD8+ T cells sorted from blood (inferred from file names), taken from a patient given nivolumab and ipilimumab in sequence. The source is a human donor with melanoma. Both conserved end residues are trimmed from each CDR3. The order of the fields is CDR3 protein, J gene, V gene.

CDR3: ASSSQSSYNEQF
J: TRBJ2-1
V: TRBV27

CDR3: ASRGLAETQY
J: TRBJ2-5
V: TRBV9

CDR3: ASSFGLAGGHPADTQY
J: TRBJ2-3
V: TRBV27

CDR3: ASRDHSGIQN
J: TRBJ2-7
V: TRBV5-1

CDR3: ASSHRDRLYEQY
J: TRBJ2-7
V: TRBV7-9

CDR3: ASSESRNRGFQETQY
J: TRBJ2-5
V: TRBV2

CDR3: ASSLDTSVAGELF
J: TRBJ2-2
V: TRBV11-2

CDR3: ASSGRETDTQY
J: TRBJ2-3
V: TRBV6-4

CDR3: ASSSGLFPAGTEAF
J: TRBJ1-1
V: TRBV7-9

CDR3: ASSPGPRGPYEQY
J: TRBJ2-7
V: TRBV7-9

CDR3: ASSPQGANPWEQY
J: TRBJ2-7
V: TRBV11-3

CDR3: ASRTGDQETQY
J: TRBJ2-5
V: TRBV21-1

CDR3: ASSQALDNEQF
J: TRBJ2-1
V: TRBV5-3

CDR3: ASGQGYEQY
J: TRBJ2-7
V: TRBV7-9